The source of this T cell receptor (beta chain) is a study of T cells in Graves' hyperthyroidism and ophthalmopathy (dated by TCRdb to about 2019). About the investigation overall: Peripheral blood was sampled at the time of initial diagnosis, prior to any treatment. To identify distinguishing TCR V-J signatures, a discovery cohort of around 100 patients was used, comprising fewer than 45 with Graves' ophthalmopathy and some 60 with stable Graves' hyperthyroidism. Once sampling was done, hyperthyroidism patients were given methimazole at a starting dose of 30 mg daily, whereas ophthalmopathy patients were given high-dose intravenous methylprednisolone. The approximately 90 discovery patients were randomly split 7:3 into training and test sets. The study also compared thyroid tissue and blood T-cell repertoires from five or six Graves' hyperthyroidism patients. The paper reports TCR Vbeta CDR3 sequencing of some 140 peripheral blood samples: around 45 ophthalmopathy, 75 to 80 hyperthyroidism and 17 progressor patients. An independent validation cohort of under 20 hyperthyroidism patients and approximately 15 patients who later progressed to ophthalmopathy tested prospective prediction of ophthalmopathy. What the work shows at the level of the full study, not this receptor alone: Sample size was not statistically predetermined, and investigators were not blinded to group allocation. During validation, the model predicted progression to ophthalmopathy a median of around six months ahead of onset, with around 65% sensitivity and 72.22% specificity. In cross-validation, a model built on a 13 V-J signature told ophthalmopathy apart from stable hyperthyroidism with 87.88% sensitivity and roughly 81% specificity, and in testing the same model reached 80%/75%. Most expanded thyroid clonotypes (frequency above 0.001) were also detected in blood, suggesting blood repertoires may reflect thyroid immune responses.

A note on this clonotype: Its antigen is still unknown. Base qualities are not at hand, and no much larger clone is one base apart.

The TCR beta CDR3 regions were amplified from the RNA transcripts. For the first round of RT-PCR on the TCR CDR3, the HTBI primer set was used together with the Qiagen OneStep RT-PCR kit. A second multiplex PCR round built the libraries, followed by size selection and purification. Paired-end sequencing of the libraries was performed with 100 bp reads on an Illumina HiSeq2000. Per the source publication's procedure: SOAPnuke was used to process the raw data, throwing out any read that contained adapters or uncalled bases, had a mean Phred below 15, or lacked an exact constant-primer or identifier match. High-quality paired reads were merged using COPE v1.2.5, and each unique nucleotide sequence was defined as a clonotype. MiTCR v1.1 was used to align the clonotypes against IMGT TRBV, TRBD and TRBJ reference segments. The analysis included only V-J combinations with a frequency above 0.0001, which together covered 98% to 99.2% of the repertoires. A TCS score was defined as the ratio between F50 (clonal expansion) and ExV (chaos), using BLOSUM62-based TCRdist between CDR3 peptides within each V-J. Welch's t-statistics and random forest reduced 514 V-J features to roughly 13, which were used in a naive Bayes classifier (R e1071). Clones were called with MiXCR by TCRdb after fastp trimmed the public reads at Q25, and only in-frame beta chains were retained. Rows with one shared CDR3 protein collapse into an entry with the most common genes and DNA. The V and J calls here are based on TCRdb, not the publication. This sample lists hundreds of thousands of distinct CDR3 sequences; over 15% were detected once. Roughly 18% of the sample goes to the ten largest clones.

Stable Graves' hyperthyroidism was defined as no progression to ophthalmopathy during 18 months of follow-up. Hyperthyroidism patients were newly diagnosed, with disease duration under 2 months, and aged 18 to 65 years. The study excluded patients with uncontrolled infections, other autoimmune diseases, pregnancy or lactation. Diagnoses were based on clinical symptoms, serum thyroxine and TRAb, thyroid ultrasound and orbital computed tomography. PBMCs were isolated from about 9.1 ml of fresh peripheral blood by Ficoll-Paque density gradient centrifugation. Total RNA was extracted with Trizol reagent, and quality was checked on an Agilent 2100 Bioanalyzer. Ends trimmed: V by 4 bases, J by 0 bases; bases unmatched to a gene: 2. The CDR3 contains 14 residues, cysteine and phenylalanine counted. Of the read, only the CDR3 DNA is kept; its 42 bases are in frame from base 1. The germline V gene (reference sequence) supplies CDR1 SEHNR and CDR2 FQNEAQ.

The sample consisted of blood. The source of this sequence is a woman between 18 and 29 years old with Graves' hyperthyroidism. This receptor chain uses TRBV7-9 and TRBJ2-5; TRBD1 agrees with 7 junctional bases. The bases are TGTGCCAGCAGCTACACAGGGGACCAAGAGACCCAGTACTTC. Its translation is CASSYTGDQETQYF.